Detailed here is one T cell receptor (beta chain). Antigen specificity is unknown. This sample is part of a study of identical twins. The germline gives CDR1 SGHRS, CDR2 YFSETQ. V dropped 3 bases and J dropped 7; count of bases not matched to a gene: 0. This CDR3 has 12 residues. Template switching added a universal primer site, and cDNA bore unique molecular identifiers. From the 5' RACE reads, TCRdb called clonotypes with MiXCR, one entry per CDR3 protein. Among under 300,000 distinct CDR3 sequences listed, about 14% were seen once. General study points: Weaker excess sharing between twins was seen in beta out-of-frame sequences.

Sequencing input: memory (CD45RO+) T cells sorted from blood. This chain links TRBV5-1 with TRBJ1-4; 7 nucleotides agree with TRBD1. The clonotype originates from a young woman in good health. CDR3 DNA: TGCGCCAGCAGCTGGACAGGTGAAAAACTGTTTTTT. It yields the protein CASSWTGEKLFF.